This paragraph covers one TCR beta chain sequence. The antigen remains undetermined. The authors ran a second PCR of about 7 to 11 cycles using a sample-barcoded 5' primer and a J-beta primer mix. MiXCR, run by TCRdb on the 5' RACE reads, gives a single entry per CDR3 protein. Of about 800,000 distinct CDR3 sequences in the sample, roughly 25% were seen once. These data come from a study of blood T cells in healthy people across ages. Study-wide points: Per million T cells, the diversity of TCR beta decreased roughly linearly as age advanced.

V lost 4 bases and J 2 bases, leaving 12 bases between the germline ends. Germline-derived CDR1 and CDR2 are LGHNA and YSLEER. CDR3 length equals 14 residues. These data also formed part of another study, on T cells of mothers and their children. From that report: Primer M1S, used in the second PCR, introduced sample barcodes and 2-4 random nucleotides.

This TCR was recovered from a boy aged 10-17 years in good health. The chain employs TRBV4-3 and TRBJ2-7; no reliable D call. Material: blood. The DNA of the CDR3 is TGCGCCAGCAGCCCATCTATCGGAACCTACGAGCAGTACTTC. Translated: CASSPSIGTYEQYF.